This TCR beta chain was sequenced during a study of shared clonotypes between healthy human individuals. Study-level findings and limits: Researchers sampled only blood; tissue repertoires likely differ.

Sequenced by immunoSEQ multiplex PCR; TCRdb stores in-frame clones only, minus some. The table has nearly 500,000 clones, approximately 80% seen once. CDR1 and CDR2 (germline): SGHDT, YYEEEE. With 0 bases clipped from V and 3 bases from J, the junction kept 2 bases outside the gene matches. The CDR3 has 16 residues. This clone was detected only a few times. The antigen is unknown. Unsorted samples drew genomic DNA from about 90 million PBMCs. The specimen was PBMCs. The chain recombines TRBV5-6 with TRBJ2-3; 12 nucleotides line up with TRBD2. The clonotype comes from a woman aged 35 to 49 in good health. Some clones in this sample may be carry-over from other donors' samples. The CDR3 here is CASSLATSGRTDTQYF. CDR3 bases: TGTGCCAGCAGCTTGGCAACTAGCGGGAGGACAGATACGCAGTATTTT.